This T cell receptor beta chain was identified during a study of chemoradiotherapy in HPV16-positive cancers. Repertoires were sampled repeatedly during chemoradiotherapy. Study-wide results and limits: HPV-responsive T-cell expansion during chemoradiotherapy was linked to improved recurrence-free survival in HPV16-positive patients. Functional assays defining HPV-specific T cells used only a couple of HPV16-positive patients.

The CDR3 loop spans 15 amino acids. The germline V gene has CDR1 LNHDA and CDR2 SQIVND (reference sequence). V was pared by 3 bases and J by 9 bases, with 15 bases between. As for this clone: Its specificity is unknown.

The repertoire was sequenced with immunoSEQ multiplex PCR; TCRdb's copy has only in-frame clones and lacks some. The table includes 30,000 to 35,000 clones, 86% detected once. The sequencing here drew on blood, taken from a patient who underwent chemoradiotherapy. The chain couples TRBV19 to TRBJ1-6; D perhaps matches TRBD1 (6 bases). This sequence originates from a human donor with HPV-associated anogenital cancer. The CDR3 spells CASSIGGALSSPLHF. CDR3 DNA sequence: TGTGCCAGTAGTATTGGGGGGGCGCTTTCTTCACCCCTCCACTTT.